The TCR beta chain under discussion was sequenced for a study of response to subunit inactivated influenza vaccine. TCRdb recomputed calls from the RT-PCR reads with MiXCR, one row per CDR3 protein. The repertoire has 150,000 to 200,000 distinct CDR3 sequences, about a tenth of them found once; the top ten carry approximately 10%. The CDR3 totals 14 residues. The V gene's germline CDR1 is SGHRS and CDR2 YFSETQ. V was shortened by 4 bases and J by 2 bases, with 12 bases between the two germline ends. This clonotype was observed many times. The source of this sequence is a man aged 45-65 years who received an inactivated influenza vaccine. This material consisted of non-naive T cells sorted from PBMCs, taken on the day of vaccination. The chain uses TRBV5-1 and TRBJ2-5, with a tentative D call TRBD2 (7 bases). CDR3 bases: TGCGCCAGCAGCGGGGGGGGCCATCAAGAGACCCAGTACTTC. This gives the protein CASSGGGHQETQYF.